A selection of T cell receptor beta chains follows, all from one sample in a study of shared clonotypes between healthy human individuals. Libraries were prepared by immunoSEQ multiplex PCR; TCRdb keeps only in-frame clonotypes and omits some of them. This table has about 1 million clones, 75% to 80% appearing once. Sequencing was done on a sample of memory CD4+ T cells from PBMCs. These receptors were obtained from a man aged 18 to 35 in good health. Some clones in this sample may be carry-over from other donors' samples. Each CDR3 is given with its conserved first and last residue. The D gene is left open where the match is weak. Part of the rows lack a size; the others show once, few, many or a class for expanded clones.

CDR3 DNA: TGTGCCAGCAGCTTCCGGACTAGCGGGAGGGTCTGGGAGCAGTTCTTC; CDR3 protein: CASSFRTSGRVWEQFF; V gene: TRBV5-6; J gene: TRBJ2-1; clone size: .; D gene: TRBD2
CDR3 DNA: TGTGCCAGCAGAACGGGACTAGCCCCAGATACGCAGTATTTT; CDR3 protein: CASRTGLAPDTQYF; V gene: TRBV6-5; J gene: TRBJ2-3; clone size: .; D gene: TRBD2
CDR3 DNA: TGTGCCAGTAGTATTGCTAGCGGGAGGCTGGGCACCGGGGAGCTGTTTTTT; CDR3 protein: CASSIASGRLGTGELFF; V gene: TRBV19; J gene: TRBJ2-2; clone size: .; D gene: TRBD2
CDR3 DNA: TGTGCCAGTAGTACTCTAGGAATTGGGAACACTGAAGCTTTCTTT; CDR3 protein: CASSTLGIGNTEAFF; V gene: TRBV19; J gene: TRBJ1-1; clone size: many; D gene: .
CDR3 DNA: TGTGCCAGCAGGGGATCAGGGTTCTATGGCTACACCTTC; CDR3 protein: CASRGSGFYGYTF; V gene: TRBV7-3; J gene: TRBJ1-2; clone size: many; D gene: .
CDR3 DNA: TGTGCCAGCAGCTTGTGGGGGAGTAGCACAGATACGCAGTATTTT; CDR3 protein: CASSLWGSSTDTQYF; V gene: TRBV5-4; J gene: TRBJ2-3; clone size: .; D gene: .
CDR3 DNA: TGTGCCAGCTCACCGGTTTTCCTCGGCAGGAACTATGGCTACACCTTC; CDR3 protein: CASSPVFLGRNYGYTF; V gene: TRBV18; J gene: TRBJ1-2; clone size: .; D gene: .
CDR3 DNA: TGTGCCAGCAGCCAGAGGACAGGGGGCGCCGACTATGGCTACACCTTC; CDR3 protein: CASSQRTGGADYGYTF; V gene: TRBV14; J gene: TRBJ1-2; clone size: .; D gene: TRBD1
CDR3 DNA: TGTGCCAGCAGCTTCTCCGGGACAGGGCCGAACACTGAAGCTTTCTTT; CDR3 protein: CASSFSGTGPNTEAFF; V gene: TRBV7-9; J gene: TRBJ1-1; clone size: many; D gene: TRBD1
CDR3 DNA: TGCGCCAGCAGCTTGAGTGGTTCTGGGGCCAACGTCCTGACTTTC; CDR3 protein: CASSLSGSGANVLTF; V gene: TRBV5-1; J gene: TRBJ2-6; clone size: .; D gene: .
CDR3 DNA: TGTGCCAGCAGCGCTACCGGGACAGACACAGATACGCAGTATTTT; CDR3 protein: CASSATGTDTDTQYF; V gene: TRBV11-3; J gene: TRBJ2-3; clone size: .; D gene: TRBD1
CDR3 DNA: TGTGCCAGCACAGGAGCGGGAGGCATCCGAGATACGCAGTATTTT; CDR3 protein: CASTGAGGIRDTQYF; V gene: TRBV28; J gene: TRBJ2-3; clone size: .; D gene: TRBD2
CDR3 DNA: TGTGCCAGCAGCTTAGGAACAGGGAGCACAGATACGCAGTATTTT; CDR3 protein: CASSLGTGSTDTQYF; V gene: TRBV7-9; J gene: TRBJ2-3; clone size: .; D gene: .
CDR3 DNA: TGCAGCGTACGGACAGGGGCGGATCAGCCCCAGCATTTT; CDR3 protein: CSVRTGADQPQHF; V gene: TRBV29-1; J gene: TRBJ1-5; clone size: .; D gene: TRBD1
CDR3 DNA: TGTGCCAGCAGCTTGGGGGGAGTGGCTGGGGCCAACGTCCTGACTTTC; CDR3 protein: CASSLGGVAGANVLTF; V gene: TRBV5-6; J gene: TRBJ2-6; clone size: once; D gene: .
CDR3 DNA: TGTGCCAGCTCACCACCAAGCACCGGGGAGCTGTTTTTT; CDR3 protein: CASSPPSTGELFF; V gene: TRBV18; J gene: TRBJ2-2; clone size: .; D gene: .
CDR3 DNA: TGTGCCAGCAGCTTAGCCGGGACGACCTATGGCTACACCTTC; CDR3 protein: CASSLAGTTYGYTF; V gene: TRBV7-2; J gene: TRBJ1-2; clone size: .; D gene: .
CDR3 DNA: TGTGCCTGGAGTGGACCCGATATGAACACTGAAGCTTTCTTT; CDR3 protein: CAWSGPDMNTEAFF; V gene: TRBV30; J gene: TRBJ1-1; clone size: few; D gene: .
CDR3 DNA: TGTGCCAGCAGTTTGGGGGGGATTGGGCAGAAAGCTTTCTTT; CDR3 protein: CASSLGGIGQKAFF; V gene: TRBV28; J gene: TRBJ1-1; clone size: .; D gene: .
CDR3 DNA: TGCAGCGTTGTAGTCGGCAGGAGCTCTGGAAACACCATATATTTT; CDR3 protein: CSVVVGRSSGNTIYF; V gene: TRBV29-1; J gene: TRBJ1-3; clone size: many; D gene: .
CDR3 DNA: TGTGCCAGCAGTTACGGGACTAGCGAGGAGACCCAGTACTTC; CDR3 protein: CASSYGTSEETQYF; V gene: TRBV6-6; J gene: TRBJ2-5; clone size: few; D gene: TRBD2
CDR3 DNA: TGTGCCAGCAGTGACAGAGGGTTTAGCACAGATACGCAGTATTTT; CDR3 protein: CASSDRGFSTDTQYF; V gene: TRBV6-1; J gene: TRBJ2-3; clone size: few; D gene: .
CDR3 DNA: TGTGCCAGCAGTTTCTCCCGATACAATGAGCAGTTCTTC; CDR3 protein: CASSFSRYNEQFF; V gene: TRBV28; J gene: TRBJ2-1; clone size: .; D gene: .
CDR3 DNA: TGTGCCGGGGGAGGGACAGCGTACTACGAGCAGTACTTC; CDR3 protein: CAGGGTAYYEQYF; V gene: TRBV28; J gene: TRBJ2-7; clone size: .; D gene: .
CDR3 DNA: TGCGCCAGCAGCCACTCGGAGGGCCAAGAGACCCAGTACTTC; CDR3 protein: CASSHSEGQETQYF; V gene: TRBV4-1; J gene: TRBJ2-5; clone size: .; D gene: .
CDR3 DNA: TGTGCCAGCAGTTATACCACCTCCGACACAGATACGCAGTATTTT; CDR3 protein: CASSYTTSDTDTQYF; V gene: TRBV6-5; J gene: TRBJ2-3; clone size: .; D gene: .
CDR3 DNA: TGTGCCAGCAGATGGACCGGGACAGACCTAATCGGGACCTTC; CDR3 protein: CASRWTGTDLIGTF; V gene: TRBV6-1; J gene: TRBJ2-7; clone size: .; D gene: TRBD1
CDR3 DNA: TGTGCCAGCCGATCAGACAGGGACACCGGGGAGCTGTTTTTT; CDR3 protein: CASRSDRDTGELFF; V gene: TRBV7-9; J gene: TRBJ2-2; clone size: .; D gene: TRBD1
CDR3 DNA: TGCAGCGTTGACTGGGGCTGGGGCGCAGATACGCAGTATTTT; CDR3 protein: CSVDWGWGADTQYF; V gene: TRBV29-1; J gene: TRBJ2-3; clone size: .; D gene: .
CDR3 DNA: TGTGCCAGCAGCTTATTTGCCGAGAACACTGAAGCTTTCTTT; CDR3 protein: CASSLFAENTEAFF; V gene: TRBV7-9; J gene: TRBJ1-1; clone size: .; D gene: .
CDR3 DNA: TGCGCCAGCAGCCAAGATCCGAGGAGACAGGGGTACACCGGGGAGCTGTTTTTT; CDR3 protein: CASSQDPRRQGYTGELFF; V gene: TRBV4-1; J gene: TRBJ2-2; clone size: .; D gene: TRBD1
CDR3 DNA: TGCGCCAGCAGCCAAGCTGTACTAGCGGGGGTAGCAGATACGCAGTATTTT; CDR3 protein: CASSQAVLAGVADTQYF; V gene: TRBV4-1; J gene: TRBJ2-3; clone size: .; D gene: TRBD2
CDR3 DNA: TGTGCCAGCAGTTTATGGCTAGCGGGAGCCCCGATAGCCAAAAACATTCAGTACTTC; CDR3 protein: CASSLWLAGAPIAKNIQYF; V gene: TRBV27; J gene: TRBJ2-4; clone size: .; D gene: TRBD2
CDR3 DNA: TGTGCCAGCACGCAATGGGGGGACAGGGGCTCCAATGAGCAGTTCTTC; CDR3 protein: CASTQWGDRGSNEQFF; V gene: TRBV28; J gene: TRBJ2-1; clone size: .; D gene: TRBD1
CDR3 DNA: TGTGCCAGCAGCTTTCCCGGGACAGCATCCTACGAGCAGTACTTC; CDR3 protein: CASSFPGTASYEQYF; V gene: TRBV5-6; J gene: TRBJ2-7; clone size: .; D gene: TRBD1
CDR3 DNA: TGTGCCAGCAGCTTCAGGAACTCCCAGACCTACGAGCAGTACTTC; CDR3 protein: CASSFRNSQTYEQYF; V gene: TRBV7-9; J gene: TRBJ2-7; clone size: .; D gene: .
CDR3 DNA: TGTGCCAGCAGCCAAAGACCCAACACCGGGGAGCTGTTTTTT; CDR3 protein: CASSQRPNTGELFF; V gene: TRBV14; J gene: TRBJ2-2; clone size: .; D gene: .
CDR3 DNA: TGTGCCAGCAGCTTATTGGGCGGGGGAAATCTCGAGCAGTTCTTC; CDR3 protein: CASSLLGGGNLEQFF; V gene: TRBV11-2; J gene: TRBJ2-1; clone size: .; D gene: TRBD2
CDR3 DNA: TGTGCCAGCAGTCCCGGAGGGGACAGGGGAACCTACGAGCAGTACTTC; CDR3 protein: CASSPGGDRGTYEQYF; V gene: TRBV28; J gene: TRBJ2-7; clone size: .; D gene: TRBD1
CDR3 DNA: TGTGCCAGCTCACCACCGACGGGGGTTGGCACAGATACGCAGTATTTT; CDR3 protein: CASSPPTGVGTDTQYF; V gene: TRBV18; J gene: TRBJ2-3; clone size: .; D gene: .
CDR3 DNA: TGCGCCAGCAGCTTCCTGGGACAGGGAGAAAAAGCTTTCTTT; CDR3 protein: CASSFLGQGEKAFF; V gene: TRBV5-1; J gene: TRBJ1-1; clone size: many; D gene: TRBD1
CDR3 DNA: TGTGCCAGCAGCTCTACGGTCGGGGAGCTGTTTTTT; CDR3 protein: CASSSTVGELFF; V gene: TRBV11-3; J gene: TRBJ2-2; clone size: .; D gene: .
CDR3 DNA: TGTGCCTGGAGTGAATGGCCGTACTCTGGAAACACCATATATTTT; CDR3 protein: CAWSEWPYSGNTIYF; V gene: TRBV30; J gene: TRBJ1-3; clone size: .; D gene: .
CDR3 DNA: TGTGCCAGCAGACTAGAGAGAAACACTGAAGCTTTCTTT; CDR3 protein: CASRLERNTEAFF; V gene: TRBV6-1; J gene: TRBJ1-1; clone size: .; D gene: .
CDR3 DNA: TGTGCCAGCAATCGCCCTGCCGCTGGGGTTTTAAACACCATATATTTT; CDR3 protein: CASNRPAAGVLNTIYF; V gene: TRBV28; J gene: TRBJ1-3; clone size: .; D gene: .
CDR3 DNA: TGTGCCAGTTTAAGAGGGCTCTACGAGCAGTACTTC; CDR3 protein: CASLRGLYEQYF; V gene: TRBV6-1; J gene: TRBJ2-7; clone size: .; D gene: .
CDR3 DNA: TGCAGCGTCCGCCGTGAGACCCAGTACTTC; CDR3 protein: CSVRRETQYF; V gene: TRBV29-1; J gene: TRBJ2-5; clone size: .; D gene: .
CDR3 DNA: TGCGCCAGCAGCCAAGGCCCTAGCGGGACGGGCACAGATACGCAGTATTTT; CDR3 protein: CASSQGPSGTGTDTQYF; V gene: TRBV4-1; J gene: TRBJ2-3; clone size: .; D gene: TRBD2
CDR3 DNA: TGTGCCAGCAGGACTAGCGGGGCTAACGAGCAGTACTTC; CDR3 protein: CASRTSGANEQYF; V gene: TRBV6-6; J gene: TRBJ2-7; clone size: .; D gene: TRBD2
CDR3 DNA: TGTGCCAGCAGCCGAGCCAATGTCGGAAACACCATATATTTT; CDR3 protein: CASSRANVGNTIYF; V gene: TRBV14; J gene: TRBJ1-3; clone size: .; D gene: .
CDR3 DNA: TGTGCCAGCAGCCGGGTCAGCACAGATACGCAGTATTTT; CDR3 protein: CASSRVSTDTQYF; V gene: TRBV7-3; J gene: TRBJ2-3; clone size: .; D gene: .
CDR3 DNA: TGTGCCAGCTTGGGGACAGAGACAGATACGCAGTATTTT; CDR3 protein: CASLGTETDTQYF; V gene: TRBV18; J gene: TRBJ2-3; clone size: .; D gene: TRBD1
CDR3 DNA: TGCGCCAGCAGCCGCGACGGCCTGGATGGAAACACCATATATTTT; CDR3 protein: CASSRDGLDGNTIYF; V gene: TRBV5-1; J gene: TRBJ1-3; clone size: .; D gene: .
CDR3 DNA: TGTGCCAGCAGTAACAGGGTCCTCGGCTACGAGCAGTACTTC; CDR3 protein: CASSNRVLGYEQYF; V gene: TRBV2; J gene: TRBJ2-7; clone size: .; D gene: .